These 17 T cell receptor beta chains were sequenced from one sample in a study of blood T cell repertoires in COVID-19 (dated by TCRdb to the early 2020s). Library preparation was by the immunoSEQ multiplex PCR assay. Sourced from immuneACCESS, this table was stored by TCRdb with only in-frame sequences that have V and J called. A share of the clones is absent; for the studies checked, an unresolved V gene accounts for under half, and the remainder has no known explanation. This sample comprises 70,000 to 95,000 clones, roughly 79% of them detected only once. Jointly, the top ten make up approximately 22% of the sample. The specimen was peripheral blood. The receptors were sampled from a woman aged 70-85 years with acute or convalescent COVID-19.

This chain joins TRBV6-5 and TRBJ1-1; D not certain. The V and J ends lost 2 bases and 0 bases respectively, with 10 bases between them. Germline V gene data show CDR1 as MNHEY and CDR2 as SVGAGI. CDR3 length: 15 amino acids. CDR3 DNA: TGTGCCAGCAGTTACGAGTTTACGGTGAACACTGAAGCTTTCTTT. Its translation is CASSYEFTVNTEAFF.

This clone was seen once. V is TRBV5-1 and J is TRBJ1-4; D call uncertain. Per germline, CDR1 SGHRS and CDR2 YFSETQ. The CDR3 is 14 residues long. The germline V and J ends were trimmed by 0 bases and 8 bases, with 11 bases remaining between them. The CDR3 here is CASSLGAEREKLFF. Here the CDR3 DNA reads TGCGCCAGCAGCTTGGGGGCCGAACGCGAAAAACTGTTTTTT. Looking up the rest from reference TRBV5-1 and TRBJ1-4 gives the full variable domain: KAGVTQTPRYLIKTRGQQVTLSCSPISGHRSVSWYQQTPGQGLQFLFEYFSETQRNKGNFPGRFSGRQFSNSRSEMNVSTLELGDSALYLCASSLGAEREKLFFGSGTQLSVL.

J is TRBJ1-2 and V is TRBV3-1 (or the pseudogene TRBV3-2); the match to TRBD1 covers 7 bases. CDR1 and CDR2 (germline): LGHDT, YNNKEL (reference sequence). V lost 2 bases and J lost 4; bases outside the gene matches: 7. The CDR3 is made up of 15 amino acids. As DNA, the CDR3 is TGTGCCAGCAGCCAATTCACACAGGGGCCCTATGGCTACACCTTC. It encodes CASSQFTQGPYGYTF.

The chain is built from TRBV19 and TRBJ2-6; D may be TRBD1 (5 bases). The CDR3 is 13 amino acids. V lost 8 bases and J 1 base, leaving 6 bases between the germline ends. Per germline, CDR1 LNHDA and CDR2 SQIVND (reference sequence). In DNA, the CDR3 is TGTGCCAGTCAGGGTTCTGGGGCCAACGTCCTGACTTTC. It is translated as CASQGSGANVLTF.

The chain has TRBV2 and TRBJ2-1, with TRBD2 identical over 9 bases. Germline V gene lookup returns CDR1 SNHLY and CDR2 FYNNEI. V shed 8 bases and J 7 bases; nucleotides not matched to a gene: 9. The CDR3 runs to 14 residues. The CDR3 DNA reads TGTGCCAGCGCTTCTAGCGGGGCCCGAAATGAGCAGTTCTTC. The encoded protein is CASASSGARNEQFF.

This clone was found once. The chain uses TRBV9 and TRBJ2-1, with 10 bases identical to TRBD1. Germline trimming cut 0 bases from V and 4 bases from J; bases unmatched to any gene: 1. From germline, CDR1 is SGDLS and CDR2 YYNGEE. This CDR3 is 15 amino acids long. The CDR3 DNA follows: TGTGCCAGCAGCGTAGGACAGGGGGCGTACAATGAGCAGTTCTTC. This translates into CASSVGQGAYNEQFF.

V and J are TRBV5-6 and TRBJ2-5; 11 nucleotides agree with TRBD2. The V gene's germline CDR1 is SGHDT and CDR2 YYEEEE. The CDR3 has 16 residues. V gave up 4 bases and J gave up 1 base; unmatched junction bases: 6. CDR3 in amino acids: CASSGGTSGLQETQYF. The CDR3 DNA reads as TGTGCCAGCAGCGGTGGGACTAGCGGACTCCAAGAGACCCAGTACTTC.

The V and J genes are TRBV11-2 and TRBJ1-2; 8 bases are a match to TRBD1. After removal of 6 bases from V and 8 bases from J, the junction contained 5 bases not matched to a gene. The CDR3 covers 12 residues. Germline-derived CDR1 and CDR2 are SGHAT and FQNNGV. CDR3 nucleotide sequence: TGTGCCAGCAGGGGGACAGGCAAGGGCTACACCTTC. Amino acids: CASRGTGKGYTF.

The chain couples TRBV30 to TRBJ2-3; no clear D gene. Trimming shortened V by 1 base and J by 5 bases, and 7 bases separated the two germline ends. The CDR3 consists of 12 residues. CDR1 and CDR2 from the germline V gene are GTSNPN and SVGIG (reference sequence). CDR3 coding DNA: TGTGCCTGGAGTGGCGGTTTAGATACGCAGTATTTT. This codes for CAWSGGLDTQYF.

The rearrangement links TRBV18 to TRBJ1-1; a possible D gene is TRBD1 (5 bases). Trimming stripped 3 bases from V and 0 bases from J, with 14 bases between. The germline gives CDR1 KGHSH, CDR2 LQKENI. The CDR3 has 16 residues. CDR3 in amino acids: CASSPTGVLLNTEAFF. As DNA, the CDR3 is TGTGCCAGCTCACCCACGGGGGTGCTCCTGAACACTGAAGCTTTCTTT.

V is TRBV28 and J is TRBJ2-7, with 11 nucleotides matching TRBD2. J was trimmed by 6 bases and V by 2 bases; bases with no gene match: 15. Germline CDR1 reads MDHEN; CDR2 reads SYDVKM. This CDR3 has 18 residues. The CDR3 nucleotides are TGTGCCAGCAGTTTAGAGTTGTCTAGCGGGAGGTCTACTCTCGAGCAGTACTTC. Translating it yields CASSLELSSGRSTLEQYF.

This clone was counted between two and nine times. J is TRBJ2-7 and V is TRBV5-1, with a possible D match to TRBD2 (6 bases). CDR1 and CDR2 from the germline V gene are SGHRS and YFSETQ. The CDR3 extends over 14 amino acids. Trimming cost V 4 bases and J 5 bases, with 16 bases left between them. CDR3 nucleotide sequence: TGCGCCAGCAGCCGGGACTTAGAAGTGGACGAGCAGTACTTC. Translated, it gives CASSRDLEVDEQYF.

The rearrangement links TRBV28 to TRBJ2-1; D not certain. Germline V gene data show CDR1 as MDHEN and CDR2 as SYDVKM. The CDR3 has 11 residues. Trimming stripped 6 bases from V and 8 bases from J, with 8 bases between. CDR3 region: CASSSYDEQFF. The DNA of the CDR3 is TGTGCCAGCAGCTCGTATGATGAGCAGTTCTTC.

The chain links TRBV30 to TRBJ2-7; 8 bases map to TRBD1. Germline CDR1 is GTSNPN and CDR2 is SVGIG (reference sequence). The CDR3 consists of 11 residues. The V segment lost 5 bases and the J segment 6 bases; nucleotides outside the gene matches: 3. CDR3 DNA sequence: TGTGCCTGGGGACAGGGAAGCGAGCAGTACTTC. Its protein is CAWGQGSEQYF.

This chain joins TRBV7-3 and TRBJ2-1; D is unclear. Per germline, CDR1 SGHTA and CDR2 FQGTGA. The CDR3 covers 13 residues. Between the trimmed V and J ends, which lost 2 bases and 3 bases, there was a span of 5 bases. CDR3 residues: CASSLDFYNEQFF. The CDR3 DNA follows: TGTGCCAGCAGCTTAGACTTCTACAATGAGCAGTTCTTC.

The V and J genes are TRBV3-1 (or the pseudogene TRBV3-2) and TRBJ2-7; TRBD1 is a possible D gene (6 bases). V lost 4 bases and J 2 bases, leaving 9 bases between the germline ends. This CDR3 has 13 amino acids. CDR1 LGHDT and CDR2 YNNKEL come from the germline V gene (reference sequence). This CDR3 is CASSRGQTYEQYF. CDR3 DNA: TGTGCCAGCAGCCGAGGACAGACCTACGAGCAGTACTTC.

This CDR3 reads CASRPQGPGYEQYF. DNA of the CDR3: TGTGCCAGCAGACCACAGGGGCCGGGATACGAGCAGTACTTC. The chain uses TRBV11-2 and TRBJ2-7; the match to TRBD1 covers 7 bases. In germline, CDR1 is SGHAT, CDR2 FQNNGV. CDR3 length: 14 residues. After removal of 6 bases from V and 4 bases from J, the junction contained 9 bases not matched to a gene.